This entry features one T cell receptor beta chain sequence. Assay: immunoSEQ multiplex PCR; the TCRdb copy retains only in-frame clones and omits some. The table shows millions of clones, with just under 95% occurring only once. Positive CCR7 selection of CD45RO-negative cells yielded the naive CD8 cells, and terminally differentiated effector memory CD45RA+ cells were excluded. Germline V lookup: CDR1 SQVTM, CDR2 ANQGSEA. Trimming cost V 0 bases and J 2 bases, with 14 bases left between them. The CDR3 extends over 15 amino acids. The data belong to a study of shared clonotypes between healthy human individuals.

This chain links TRBV29-1 with TRBJ2-7, with D possibly TRBD2 on 5 matching bases. This receptor was obtained from a man aged 18 to 29 in good health. The specimen was naive CD8+ T cells sorted from blood. The CDR3 spells CSVEDGTGMAYEQYF. The CDR3 bases are TGCAGCGTTGAAGACGGTACGGGAATGGCCTACGAGCAGTACTTC.